The sequence of this TCR beta chain was determined in a study of lymphopenia after photon versus proton radiotherapy. Broader study findings: Relative stability marked proton patients; photon patients lost diversity and naive cells. Only patients who died were analyzed for survival; proton advantage is unproven. Oligoclonal CD8+ Temra expansion after nadir drove photon patients' diversity drop. Post-nadir TCR diversity decline inversely tracked overall survival among those who died.

The data were produced by immunoSEQ multiplex PCR, yet TCRdb's version contains in-frame clones alone and is incomplete. The table records just over 40,000 clones, about 86% of them present only once. As concerns this clone: Its antigen remains unidentified.

This CDR3 has 14 amino acids. Germline loops: CDR1 SGHVS, CDR2 FNYEAQ. V lost 7 bases, J lost 7 bases, and 19 bases lay in between. The sequence was collected from a woman in her seventies with pancreatic cancer. Some clones in this sample may be carry-over from other donors' samples. The sequencing used peripheral blood, collected from a patient treated with proton-based radiotherapy. V usage is TRBV7-6 and J usage is TRBJ1-1; weak D call: TRBD1 (6 bases). The CDR3 region has the DNA TGTGCCAGCATCAGGGAAATAGGGGACAATGAAGCTTTCTTT. Its protein is CASIREIGDNEAFF. The full variable domain, with the rest looked up from reference TRBV7-6 and TRBJ1-1, is GAGVSQSPRYKVTKRGQDVALRCDPISGHVSLYWYRQALGQGPEFLTYFNYEAQQDKSGLPNDRFSAERPEGSISTLTIQRTEQRDSAMYRCASIREIGDNEAFFGQGTRLTVV.